This entry lists 16 T cell receptor beta chains sequenced from one sample in a study of blood T cell repertoires in COVID-19. Sequencing was performed with immunoSEQ multiplex PCR; in TCRdb, only in-frame clones are kept and a portion is missing. The top ten clones hold around a sixth of a sample with tens of thousands of clones, approximately 76% of them seen once. Sequencing input: peripheral blood. The receptors stem from a man in his sixties or seventies with active or convalescent COVID-19.

The V gene is TRBV18, the J gene TRBJ2-3; 9 bases line up with TRBD1. CDR3 length: 16 amino acids. The V segment lost 1 base and the J segment 6 bases; nucleotides outside the gene matches: 8. The V gene's germline CDR1 is KGHSH and CDR2 LQKENI. CDR3 residues: CASSPQGQGYWDTQYF. For the CDR3, the DNA is TGTGCCAGCTCACCACAGGGACAGGGTTACTGGGATACGCAGTATTTT.

The chain combines TRBV28 with TRBJ2-2; TRBD1 matches at 9 bases. The CDR3 runs to 15 residues. Germline CDR1 MDHEN, CDR2 SYDVKM. With V trimmed by 3 bases and J by 8 bases, 7 bases remained unmatched. DNA for the CDR3: TGTGCCAGCAGTTTGGGGACAGGGAACGCGGGGGAGCTGTTTTTT. It codes for CASSLGTGNAGELFF.

This sequence joins TRBV11-3 and TRBJ2-1; 12 bases align to TRBD1. The CDR3 is made up of 15 amino acids. Trimming cost V 5 bases and J 8 bases; bases outside gene matches: 7. Germline V gives CDR1 SGHNT, CDR2 YENEEA. The CDR3 DNA is TGTGCCAGCAGCGCCGGGACAGGGGGCGGTTATGAGCAGTTCTTC. Protein sequence: CASSAGTGGGYEQFF.

The V gene is TRBV7-9, the J gene TRBJ2-1; D ambiguous. Trimming removed 0 bases at V and 0 bases at J, with 9 bases between. The germline gives CDR1 SEHNR, CDR2 FQNEAQ (reference sequence). The CDR3 is made up of 16 amino acids. CDR3 coding DNA: TGTGCCAGCAGCTTAGCCAGATCCCGCTCCTACAATGAGCAGTTCTTC. Protein sequence: CASSLARSRSYNEQFF.

The chain couples TRBV11-1 to TRBJ2-3; 12 bases align to TRBD2. Trimming removed 0 bases from V and 3 bases from J; junction bases left unmatched: 7. The V gene's germline CDR1 is SGHAT and CDR2 FQDESV (reference sequence). The CDR3 is 18 residues long. For the CDR3, the DNA is TGTGCCAGCAGCTTAGCGCCCTCTCTAGCGGGGGGGACAGATACGCAGTATTTT. Translation: CASSLAPSLAGGTDTQYF.

In DNA form, the CDR3 reads TGTGCCAGTAGTAAAAGCGGGGCTCAGCCCCAGCATTTT. It is translated as CASSKSGAQPQHF. This rearrangement joins TRBV19 to TRBJ1-5; TRBD1 is a possible D gene (5 bases). Trimming left V 4 bases short and J 6 bases short, with 10 bases between. Germline lookup yields CDR1 LNHDA and CDR2 SQIVND (reference sequence). There are 13 residues in the CDR3.

This clone turned up a few times. The rearrangement links TRBV9 to TRBJ1-1; D is perhaps TRBD1 (5 bases). This CDR3 spans 13 amino acids. Germline CDR1 and CDR2: SGDLS and YYNGEE. Trimming took off 2 bases at V and 3 bases at J, with 8 bases between the two ends. Here the CDR3 reads CASSVDRDTEAFF. CDR3 DNA sequence: TGTGCCAGCAGCGTCGACAGAGACACTGAAGCTTTCTTT.

This clone was seen only once. The chain carries TRBV12-5 and TRBJ1-2, with TRBD1 matching 8 bases. Unmatched junction bases numbered 6, after V lost 6 bases and J lost 6 bases. The CDR3 consists of 13 residues. Germline CDR1 LGHNT, CDR2 FRNRAP. CDR3 nucleotides: TGTGCTAGTGGCCCGGGACAGGCTGATGGCTACACCTTC. As protein: CASGPGQADGYTF.

The table lists this clone with a few counts. The chain combines TRBV30 with TRBJ1-6; D remains ambiguous. This CDR3 region has 12 residues. V lost 7 bases and J 9 bases, leaving 13 bases between the germline ends. From germline, CDR1 is GTSNPN and CDR2 SVGIG (reference sequence). As DNA, the CDR3 is TGTGCCTCGAACCAGGATCTTTCACCCCTCCACTTT. Translating it yields CASNQDLSPLHF.

V is TRBV12-2 and J is TRBJ1-3; no check of the table's D call, TRBD1, against the DNA was made. TRBV12-2 counts as a pseudogene. The CDR3 length is 19 residues. This chain's CDR3 is CASRLKGTEVPYSGNTIYF. The CDR3 DNA is TGTGCAAGTCGCCTGAAAGGGACAGAGGTCCCCTACTCTGGAAACACCATATATTTT.

The chain carries TRBV6-1 and TRBJ2-2, with 7 bases aligning to TRBD1. CDR3 length: 15 residues. In germline, CDR1 is MNHNS, CDR2 SASEGT. With 1 base clipped from V and 6 bases from J, the junction kept 5 bases outside the gene matches. CDR3 residues: CASSEGDSFPGELFF. In DNA, the CDR3 is TGTGCCAGCAGTGAAGGGGACAGCTTTCCCGGGGAGCTGTTTTTT.

This chain links TRBV19 with TRBJ1-1, with unresolved D. Trimming pared 2 bases from V and 1 base from J, leaving 11 bases between. CDR1 is LNHDA, CDR2 SQIVND, per germline (reference sequence). The CDR3 length is 15 residues. This CDR3 is CASSILSSGNTEAFF. The CDR3 nucleotides are TGTGCCAGTAGTATATTGAGTTCAGGGAACACTGAAGCTTTCTTT.

This sequence joins TRBV19 and TRBJ1-5; 8 nucleotides align to TRBD1. Trimming took 7 bases from V and 9 from J; bases not matched to a gene: 14. This CDR3 comprises 15 residues. Germline V gene sequence: CDR1 LNHDA, CDR2 SQIVND (reference sequence). For the CDR3, the DNA is TGTGCCAGTAAGGGGGGAGGACAGGGAGAATCGCCCCAGCATTTT. Translated, it gives CASKGGGQGESPQHF.

The chain links TRBV30 to TRBJ1-3, with D perhaps TRBD1 (5 bases). Trimming stripped 2 bases from V and 0 bases from J, with 8 bases between. Germline V gene sequence: CDR1 GTSNPN, CDR2 SVGIG (reference sequence). The CDR3 runs to 14 residues. The CDR3 DNA sequence: TGTGCCTGGAGTCGCAGGGACTCTGGAAACACCATATATTTT. Translating gives CAWSRRDSGNTIYF.

The V call is TRBV5-1, the J call TRBJ1-6; 10 bases are shared with TRBD1. This CDR3 is built from 15 residues. Germline V lookup: CDR1 SGHRS, CDR2 YFSETQ. V gave up 6 bases and J gave up 10 bases; unmatched junction bases: 10. CDR3 sequence: CASTSLGTGESPLHF. The CDR3 coding sequence is TGCGCCAGCACCTCACTGGGGACAGGGGAGTCACCCCTCCACTTT.

This clone was detected ten times or more. Compared with germline, one end of the junction differs, possibly owing to a read error. The chain links TRBV7-2 to TRBJ2-5; D may be TRBD1 (5 bases). The V gene's germline CDR1 is SGHTA and CDR2 FQGNSA. This CDR3 contains 14 residues. The CDR3 bases are TGTGCCAGCAGGCCGGTGAGACAGCAAGGGACCCAGTACTTC. This gives the protein CASRPVRQQGTQYF.